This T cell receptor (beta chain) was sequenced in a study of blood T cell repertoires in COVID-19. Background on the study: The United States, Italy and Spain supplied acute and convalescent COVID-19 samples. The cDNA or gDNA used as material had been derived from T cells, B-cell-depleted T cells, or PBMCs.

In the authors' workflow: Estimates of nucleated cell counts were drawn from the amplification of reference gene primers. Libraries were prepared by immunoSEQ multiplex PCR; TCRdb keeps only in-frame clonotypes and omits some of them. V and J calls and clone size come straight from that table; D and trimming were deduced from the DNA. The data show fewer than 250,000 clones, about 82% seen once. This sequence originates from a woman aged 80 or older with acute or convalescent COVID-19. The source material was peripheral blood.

DNA for the CDR3: TGTGCCAGTAGTCTGGGACAGGGGTACACCGGGGAGCTGTTTTTT. Protein: CASSLGQGYTGELFF. The gene calls are TRBV19 and TRBJ2-2; 10 bases line up with TRBD1. There are 15 residues in the CDR3. Germline-derived CDR1 and CDR2 are LNHDA and SQIVND (reference sequence). With 5 bases clipped from V and 3 bases from J, the junction kept 3 bases outside the gene matches.